The rows below give T cell receptor beta chains drawn from one sample of a study of CD8 T cells in ankylosing spondylitis. TCRdb reanalysed the 5' RACE reads using MiXCR and keeps one entry per CDR3 protein. The data show 250,000 to 400,000 distinct CDR3 sequences, around 10% seen once. The sequenced material came from blood, either unsorted or a sorted T cell fraction (not recorded which). These receptors came from a female donor with ankylosing spondylitis or in good health (not recorded which). The CDR3 runs from the conserved cysteine through the conserved F or W.

cdr3_aa: CASSLEANFYNEQFF; v_call: TRBV7-2; j_call: TRBJ2-1
cdr3_aa: CASSSTGSPGANVPTF; v_call: TRBV6-2/TRBV6-3; j_call: TRBJ2-6
cdr3_aa: CAISSAGESTDTQYF; v_call: TRBV10-3; j_call: TRBJ2-3
cdr3_aa: CASSSEPGLRTDTQYF; v_call: TRBV5-1; j_call: TRBJ2-3
cdr3_aa: CASSLAAGRGEQFF; v_call: TRBV7-9; j_call: TRBJ2-1
cdr3_aa: CSALSGAKNIQYF; v_call: TRBV20-1; j_call: TRBJ2-4
cdr3_aa: CASTRDRSSYNEQFF; v_call: TRBV12-3/TRBV12-4; j_call: TRBJ2-1
cdr3_aa: CATSDLGTTVSEQFF; v_call: TRBV24-1; j_call: TRBJ2-1
cdr3_aa: CASSFYLNTEAFF; v_call: TRBV5-1; j_call: TRBJ1-1
cdr3_aa: CASSYGQGYGYTF; v_call: TRBV5-1; j_call: TRBJ1-2
cdr3_aa: CSAIPFMGGNQPQHF; v_call: TRBV20-1; j_call: TRBJ1-5
cdr3_aa: CASSLEAFQSTDTQYF; v_call: TRBV5-1; j_call: TRBJ2-3
cdr3_aa: CASSEGGPLPQHF; v_call: TRBV2; j_call: TRBJ1-5
cdr3_aa: CASSIDVGTGWNEQFF; v_call: TRBV19; j_call: TRBJ2-1
cdr3_aa: CASTTGTSGSANTGELFF; v_call: TRBV19; j_call: TRBJ2-2
cdr3_aa: CSARGQRENSPLHF; v_call: TRBV20-1; j_call: TRBJ1-6
cdr3_aa: CAISESWGPGNEQFF; v_call: TRBV10-3; j_call: TRBJ2-1
cdr3_aa: CASLRDYGYTF; v_call: TRBV28; j_call: TRBJ1-2
cdr3_aa: CASSLRGGLAGRETQYF; v_call: TRBV5-1; j_call: TRBJ2-5
cdr3_aa: CSGWAGGYNEQFF; v_call: TRBV20-1; j_call: TRBJ2-1
cdr3_aa: CSAPLRGGNQPQHF; v_call: TRBV20-1; j_call: TRBJ1-5
cdr3_aa: CSVYRRLNTEAFF; v_call: TRBV29-1; j_call: TRBJ1-1
cdr3_aa: CASSVGRPISGANVLTF; v_call: TRBV11-2; j_call: TRBJ2-6
cdr3_aa: CSATDMIKEKLFF; v_call: TRBV20-1; j_call: TRBJ1-4
cdr3_aa: CASRGDSREQYF; v_call: TRBV28; j_call: TRBJ2-7
cdr3_aa: CSARDFPGYTF; v_call: TRBV20-1; j_call: TRBJ1-2
cdr3_aa: CASSLPSGRDLVSGELFF; v_call: TRBV7-8; j_call: TRBJ2-2